The clone carrying this TCR beta chain has just a few counts. The antigen remains undetermined. The data were produced by immunoSEQ multiplex PCR, yet TCRdb's version contains in-frame clones alone and is incomplete. The sample yields 30,000 or so clones, 72% seen once. These data are taken from a study of early stage breast cancer tumors. Study observations and caveats: Compared with adjacent normal breast, tumors showed 2 to 2.5-fold denser, more clonal T cells.

This CDR3 is 16 amino acids long. Trimming cost V 1 base and J 3 bases; bases outside gene matches: 6. CDR1 and CDR2 (germline): SGHTA, FQGNSA. This sequence joins TRBV7-2 and TRBJ2-3; 8 bases are a match to TRBD1. Sequenced sample: blood. This TCR derives from a person between 50 and 60 years old with breast cancer. The CDR3 loop is CASSLGGRGPTDTQYF. CDR3 bases: TGTGCCAGCAGCTTAGGGGGCAGGGGGCCGACAGATACGCAGTATTTT.